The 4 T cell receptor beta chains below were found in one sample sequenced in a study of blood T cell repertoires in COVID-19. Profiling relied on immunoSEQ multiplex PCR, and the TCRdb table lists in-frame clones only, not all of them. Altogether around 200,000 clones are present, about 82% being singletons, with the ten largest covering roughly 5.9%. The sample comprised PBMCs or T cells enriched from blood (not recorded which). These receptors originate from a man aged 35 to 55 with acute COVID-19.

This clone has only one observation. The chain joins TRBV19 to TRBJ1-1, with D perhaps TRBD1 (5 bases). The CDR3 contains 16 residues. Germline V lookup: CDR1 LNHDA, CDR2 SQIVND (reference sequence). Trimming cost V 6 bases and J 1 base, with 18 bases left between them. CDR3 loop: CASSPSGFPSNTEAFF. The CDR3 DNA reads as TGTGCCAGTAGCCCGTCAGGGTTTCCATCGAACACTGAAGCTTTCTTT.

This CDR3 is CASSSAGDTYEQYF. In DNA, the CDR3 is TGTGCCAGTAGTTCCGCAGGGGACACCTACGAGCAGTACTTC. The chain combines TRBV19 with TRBJ2-7; D perhaps matches TRBD1 (6 bases). CDR1 LNHDA and CDR2 SQIVND come from the germline V gene (reference sequence). The CDR3 consists of 14 residues. Trimming took 5 bases from V and 2 from J, leaving 13 bases between them.

This CDR3 reads CASSTTSGPTYEQYF. CDR3 nucleotide sequence: TGCGCCAGCAGCACGACTAGCGGGCCCACCTACGAGCAGTACTTC. The rearrangement links TRBV5-1 to TRBJ2-7; 10 nucleotides align to TRBD2. Germline V gene lookup returns CDR1 SGHRS and CDR2 YFSETQ. With V trimmed by 4 bases and J by 2 bases, 6 bases remained unmatched. The CDR3 runs 15 residues.

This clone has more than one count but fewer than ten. The CDR3 spells CASSLGGRPATEAFF. In DNA form, the CDR3 reads TGTGCCAGCAGCTTAGGGGGGCGGCCAGCCACTGAAGCTTTCTTT. The V gene is TRBV7-2, the J gene TRBJ1-1; D might be TRBD1 (6 bases). Per the germline V gene, CDR1 is SGHTA and CDR2 is FQGNSA. The CDR3 spans 15 residues. V lost 1 base to trimming and J lost 4 bases, with 13 bases between them.